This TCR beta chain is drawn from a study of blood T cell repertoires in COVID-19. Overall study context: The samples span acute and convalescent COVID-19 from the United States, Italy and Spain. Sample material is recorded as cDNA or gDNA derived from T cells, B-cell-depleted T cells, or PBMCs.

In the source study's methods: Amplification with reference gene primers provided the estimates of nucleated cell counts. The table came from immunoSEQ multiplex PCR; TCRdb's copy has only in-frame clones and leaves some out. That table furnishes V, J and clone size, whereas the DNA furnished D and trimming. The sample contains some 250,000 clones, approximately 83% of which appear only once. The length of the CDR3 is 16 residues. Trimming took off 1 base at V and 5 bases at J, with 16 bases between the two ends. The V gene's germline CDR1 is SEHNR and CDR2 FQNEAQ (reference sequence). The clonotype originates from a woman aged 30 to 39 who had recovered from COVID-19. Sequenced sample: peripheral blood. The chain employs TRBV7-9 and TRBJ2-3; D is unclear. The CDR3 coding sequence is TGTGCCAGCAGCTTAGGTCTGACAACGGTCCTAGATACGCAGTATTTT. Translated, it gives CASSLGLTTVLDTQYF. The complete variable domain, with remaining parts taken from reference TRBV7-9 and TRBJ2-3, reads DTGVSQNPRHKITKRGQNVTFRCDPISEHNRLYWYRQTLGQGPEFLTYFQNEAQLEKSRLLSDRFSAERPKGSFSTLEIQRTEQGDSAMYLCASSLGLTTVLDTQYFGPGTRLTVL.